What follows are 17 T cell receptor beta chains derived from one specimen sequenced in a study of human T cells and chemical hapten exposure. TCRdb re-derived calls from the RACE reads in MiXCR, one entry per CDR3 protein. Of more than 300,000 distinct CDR3 sequences detected, about 5% appear once; the ten largest clones hold around 8%. Time point denoted: pre-sensitization, week 0. The treatment here: therapeutic diphenylcyclopropenone sensitization with weekly scalp DPC. The sequencing used whole blood, collected in connection with sensitization to the hapten diphenylcyclopropenone (DPC). All receptors derive from a woman between 18 and 29 years old with alopecia areata. Some clones in this sample may be carry-over from other donors' samples.

The chain links TRBV6-1 to TRBJ1-1; D remains ambiguous. Trimming pared 11 bases from V and 0 bases from J, leaving 13 bases between. This CDR3 has 13 amino acids. The germline gives CDR1 MNHNS, CDR2 SASEGT. DNA for the CDR3: TGTGCCGGGCGCAGAGAGATGAACACTGAAGCTTTCTTT. Protein product: CAGRREMNTEAFF.

As concerns this clonotype: A much larger clonotype is one base distant, so this may be a read error. V gene TRBV23-1 combines with J gene TRBJ2-1; 9 bases map to TRBD2. TRBV23-1 is recorded as an ORF, its role being uncertain. The CDR3 is made up of 16 amino acids. V shed 4 bases and J 8 bases; nucleotides not matched to a gene: 12. CDR3: CASSRSSGTSTYEQFF. The CDR3 coding sequence is TGCGCCAGCAGTCGTTCCTCCGGGACTAGCACCTATGAGCAGTTCTTC.

The CDR3 DNA reads as TGTGCCAGCAGCGGAAATCCAGTTGCAACTAATGAAAAACTGTTTTTT. As protein: CASSGNPVATNEKLFF. This sequence joins TRBV6-1 and TRBJ1-4; D is unclear. Germline V gene sequence: CDR1 MNHNS, CDR2 SASEGT. V dropped 6 bases and J dropped 0 bases, with 14 bases sitting between them. This CDR3 is 16 amino acids long.

This chain uses TRBV4-1 with TRBJ1-1; no firm D call. CDR3 length equals 15 residues. V lost 3 bases to trimming and J lost 2 bases, with 13 bases between them. Per the germline V gene, CDR1 is MGHRA and CDR2 is YSYEKL. The DNA of the CDR3 is TGCGCCAGCAGCCAGCTACAGTGGGCAAACACTGAAGCTTTCTTT. Residues: CASSQLQWANTEAFF.

Many counts were recorded for this clonotype. This CDR3 is CASSFRGLFDEQFF. CDR3 DNA: TGTGCCAGCAGCTTCAGGGGTTTATTCGATGAGCAGTTCTTC. The V gene is TRBV7-8, the J gene TRBJ2-1, with D perhaps matching TRBD1 (6 bases). CDR1 is SGHVS, CDR2 FQNEAQ, per germline. Trimming took 3 bases from V and 8 from J, leaving 14 bases between them. The CDR3 contains 14 residues.

This clonotype occurred a few times. The chain has TRBV6-6 and TRBJ1-5; no clear D. The CDR3 is made up of 14 amino acids. The ends were cut back, 6 bases at V and 2 bases at J, with 11 bases in the middle. In germline, CDR1 is MNHNY, CDR2 SVGAGI (reference sequence). The CDR3 region is CASRPMVGNQPQHF. The CDR3 DNA is TGTGCCAGCAGACCGATGGTCGGCAATCAGCCCCAGCATTTT.

This clonotype was observed at least ten times. The chain recombines TRBV4-3 with TRBJ2-1; 7 nucleotides line up with TRBD2. V lost 2 bases, J lost 8 bases, and 9 bases stayed unmatched. Per germline, CDR1 LGHNA and CDR2 YSLEER. The CDR3 loop spans 15 amino acids. CDR3 amino acids: CASSQRASGGDEQFF. CDR3 nucleotide sequence: TGCGCCAGCAGCCAAAGGGCTAGCGGAGGGGATGAGCAGTTCTTC.

This clonotype was seen many times. The chain couples TRBV27 to TRBJ2-2; D is unclear. Germline CDR1 reads MNHEY; CDR2 reads SMNVEV (reference sequence). Trimming removed 3 bases at V and 0 bases at J, with 5 bases between. This CDR3 has 14 amino acids. CDR3 coding DNA: TGTGCCAGCAGTTTGACAACGAACACCGGGGAGCTGTTTTTT. Translated, it gives CASSLTTNTGELFF.

The chain combines TRBV4-3 with TRBJ2-2; D not resolved. In germline, CDR1 is LGHNA, CDR2 YSLEER. Trimming stripped 3 bases from V and 6 bases from J, with 14 bases between. CDR3 size: 15 residues. The CDR3 loop reads CASSQVRIQAGELFF. For the CDR3, the DNA is TGCGCCAGCAGCCAGGTTCGAATTCAGGCCGGGGAGCTGTTTTTT.

The rearrangement links TRBV5-1 to TRBJ2-1, with 11 bases identical to TRBD2. V trimming: 2 bases; J trimming: 5 bases; junction bases outside the gene matches: 6. Germline V gene data show CDR1 as SGHRS and CDR2 as YFSETQ. This CDR3 contains 16 residues. Here the CDR3 DNA reads TGCGCCAGCAGCTTACCGACTAGCGGGGTTCACAATGAGCAGTTCTTC. It translates to CASSLPTSGVHNEQFF.

This clonotype was observed at least ten times. J is TRBJ2-2 and V is TRBV12-5; unclear D gene. Trimming pared 0 bases from V and 6 bases from J, leaving 2 bases between. There are 12 residues in the CDR3. Germline V gene lookup returns CDR1 LGHNT and CDR2 FRNRAP. The CDR3 region is CASGLVAGELFF. The CDR3 DNA sequence: TGTGCTAGTGGTTTGGTGGCCGGGGAGCTGTTTTTT. Using reference TRBV12-5 and TRBJ2-2 for the parts outside the CDR3, the full variable domain is DARVTQTPRHKVTEMGQEVTMRCQPILGHNTVFWYRQTMMQGLELLAYFRNRAPLDDSGMPKDRFSAEMPDATLATLKIQPSEPRDSAVYFCASGLVAGELFFGEGSRLTVL.

This clonotype showed up just a few times. The CDR3: CASSPPLDGNTIYF. In DNA, the CDR3 is TGTGCCAGCAGCCCACCTCTGGACGGAAACACCATATATTTT. The chain links TRBV14 to TRBJ1-3; D is ambiguous. The germline gives CDR1 SGHDN, CDR2 FVKESK. This CDR3 is 14 amino acids long. V shed 4 bases and J shed 4 bases, with 11 bases lying between them.

This sequence joins TRBV20-1 and TRBJ2-1; D is possibly TRBD2 (5 bases). Trimming left V 3 bases short and J 4 bases short, with 13 bases between. CDR3 length equals 14 residues. Germline lookup yields CDR1 DFQATT and CDR2 SNEGSKA (reference sequence). CDR3 sequence reads: CSASLARFYNEQFF. In nucleotides, the CDR3 is TGCAGTGCTAGTCTAGCCCGGTTTTACAATGAGCAGTTCTTC.

This clonotype was observed a few times. The chain recombines TRBV20-1 with TRBJ2-1; possibly TRBD2 for D (6 bases). Germline loops: CDR1 DFQATT, CDR2 SNEGSKA (reference sequence). The CDR3 loop spans 17 amino acids. V dropped 0 bases and J dropped 5 bases, with 20 bases sitting between them. CDR3 sequence reads: CSAREFLSSDEDNEQFF. The CDR3 bases are TGCAGTGCTAGAGAATTTTTATCTAGCGATGAAGACAATGAGCAGTTCTTC.

This clonotype was observed a few times. The chain uses TRBV12-3 or TRBV12-4 and TRBJ2-5; perhaps TRBD2 as D (7 bases). This CDR3 spans 18 amino acids. V was pared by 3 bases and J by 5 bases, with 25 bases between. This CDR3 is CASSLTTGGLATSETQYF. CDR3 nucleotides: TGTGCCAGCAGTTTGACTACCGGGGGGCTGGCTACTTCGGAGACCCAGTACTTC.

The gene calls are TRBV3-1 and TRBJ2-7; the D is unclear. V lost 4 bases and J lost 7, with 11 bases in between. Germline V lookup: CDR1 LGHDT, CDR2 YNNKEL (reference sequence). The CDR3 spans 12 residues. The CDR3 is CASSPWFLEQYF. As DNA, the CDR3 is TGTGCCAGCAGCCCGTGGTTTTTAGAGCAGTACTTC.

This clonotype appeared many times. The J gene is TRBJ1-5, the V gene TRBV7-6, with D uncertain. CDR1 is SGHVS, CDR2 FNYEAQ, per germline. The CDR3 has 16 amino acids. V lost 6 bases to trimming and J lost 7 bases, with 22 bases between them. The CDR3 sequence is CASSPSAGGFGQPQHF. The CDR3 region has the DNA TGTGCCAGCAGTCCATCCGCAGGAGGGTTTGGGCAGCCCCAGCATTTT.